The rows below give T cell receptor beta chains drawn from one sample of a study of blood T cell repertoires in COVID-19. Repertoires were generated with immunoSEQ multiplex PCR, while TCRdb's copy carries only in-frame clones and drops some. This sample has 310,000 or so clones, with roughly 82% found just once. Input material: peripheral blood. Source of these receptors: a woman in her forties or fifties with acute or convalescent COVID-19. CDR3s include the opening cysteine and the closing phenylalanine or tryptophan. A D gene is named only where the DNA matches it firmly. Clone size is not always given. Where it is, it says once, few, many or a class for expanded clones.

TGTGCCAGCAGCTTGGCCTTGATAGCGGGAGATACGCAGTATTTT,CASSLALIAGDTQYF,TRBD2,TRBJ2-3,NA,TRBV5-6
TGCAGCGTCAAAGAGGTCCCGAGGGAAAAACTGTTTTTT,CSVKEVPREKLFF,NA,TRBJ1-4,NA,TRBV29-1
TGTGCCAGCAGCTCGACAGGACCGAACACTGAAGCTTTCTTT,CASSSTGPNTEAFF,NA,TRBJ1-1,NA,TRBV11-2
TGTGCCAGCAGCGGGTGGGACAGTTCGGAAGAGACCCAGTACTTC,CASSGWDSSEETQYF,TRBD1,TRBJ2-5,NA,TRBV5-8
TGTGCCAGTAGCGAAGGGGGTTTGGCCAAAAACATTCAGTACTTC,CASSEGGLAKNIQYF,NA,TRBJ2-4,NA,TRBV19
TGTGCCAGCAGTCCTCAAGGACTAGCGGGCGAGACCCAGTACTTC,CASSPQGLAGETQYF,TRBD2,TRBJ2-5,NA,TRBV28
TGTGCCAGCAGTTTATTGCAGTATGGCTACACCTTC,CASSLLQYGYTF,NA,TRBJ1-2,NA,TRBV28
TGTGCCAGCAGTCTCGGACAGGGGGGTTCCACTGAAGCTTTCTTT,CASSLGQGGSTEAFF,TRBD1,TRBJ1-1,NA,TRBV27
TGTGCCAGCAGAGTAGATAGCGGCGCTGGAAACACCATATATTTT,CASRVDSGAGNTIYF,NA,TRBJ1-3,NA,TRBV7-6
TGTGCCAGCAGCTTAGGCGGTAACACCGGGGAGCTGTTTTTT,CASSLGGNTGELFF,NA,TRBJ2-2,NA,TRBV7-9
TGTGCCAGCGCTTGGGGCGGAATGAACACCGGGGAGCTGTTTTTT,CASAWGGMNTGELFF,NA,TRBJ2-2,NA,TRBV6-5
TGCGCCAGCAGCCGGGACAGCTTCACTTATAGCAATCAGCCCCAGCATTTT,CASSRDSFTYSNQPQHF,TRBD1,TRBJ1-5,NA,TRBV4-1
TGTGCCAGCAGTAAGGGACAGGGGGTAGGCGAGCAGTACTTC,CASSKGQGVGEQYF,TRBD1,TRBJ2-7,NA,TRBV7-7
TGTGCCAGCAGTTCCCTCGCGGGAAGGGTTGGCGAGCAGTACTTC,CASSSLAGRVGEQYF,NA,TRBJ2-7,few,TRBV27
TGTGCCGGAGGGTGGTCAGCAATGGGCACAGATACGCAGTATTTT,CAGGWSAMGTDTQYF,NA,TRBJ2-3,NA,TRBV6-5